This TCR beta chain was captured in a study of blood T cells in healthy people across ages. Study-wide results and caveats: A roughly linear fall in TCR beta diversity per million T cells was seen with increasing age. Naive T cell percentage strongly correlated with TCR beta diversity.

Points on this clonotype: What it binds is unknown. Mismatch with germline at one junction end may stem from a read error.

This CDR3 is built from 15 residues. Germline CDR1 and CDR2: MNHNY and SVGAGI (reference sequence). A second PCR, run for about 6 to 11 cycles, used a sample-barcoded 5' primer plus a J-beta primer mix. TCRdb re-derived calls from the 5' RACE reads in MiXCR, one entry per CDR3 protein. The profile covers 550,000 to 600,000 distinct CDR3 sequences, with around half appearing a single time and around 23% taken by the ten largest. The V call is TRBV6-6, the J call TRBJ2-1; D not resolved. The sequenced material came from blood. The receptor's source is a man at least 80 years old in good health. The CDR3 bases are TGTGCCAGCAGCCAGGACCCTTCCTCCTACGATGAGCAGTTCTTC. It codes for CASSQDPSSYDEQFF.